This TCR beta chain comes out of a study of siplizumab effects on memory and regulatory T cells. Overall study results and limits: Mappable alloreactive CD4+ clones were on average 68.8% Treg-derived with siplizumab, 25% to 30% in controls.

Points on this clone: What it binds is not known.

Profiling relied on immunoSEQ multiplex PCR, and the TCRdb table lists in-frame clones only, not all of them. The table has more than 85,000 clones, about 94% seen once; the top ten hold 1% to 1.3%. This CDR3 region has 16 residues. The sequence was collected from a human donor in good health. V is TRBV21-1 and J is TRBJ2-1. TRBV21-1 is shown as a pseudogene. Input material: CD4+ T cells sorted from blood. The CDR3 is CASSRNGTISYNEQFF. The CDR3 nucleotides read TGTGCCAGCAGCAGGAACGGGACGATCTCCTACAATGAGCAGTTCTTC.